This T cell receptor (beta chain) was captured by sequencing in a study of cytomegalovirus exposure and HLA in healthy donors. Overall study results and limits: The study had only CMV serostatus as immune exposure information. An apparent linkage of common viral pathogens to several of the most significant clusters emerged in a later analysis.

The J segment lost 8 bases and the V segment lost 2 bases, leaving 3 bases of the junction unmatched. CDR1 SGHRS and CDR2 YFSETQ come from the germline V gene. CDR3 length: 13 residues. PCR primers comprised 60 Vbeta and 13 Jbeta primers. Data came from immunoSEQ multiplex PCR; TCRdb stores just in-frame clones and leaves some out. In the table there are 100,000 to 120,000 clones, 82% of which are singletons. As for this clone: Its target is not known.

The study sampled nominally healthy donors, though unrecorded immune exposures were likely. The clonotype originates from a woman between 18 and 29 years old in good health and CMV-seronegative. Source material: PBMCs. V is TRBV5-1 and J is TRBJ1-4, with TRBD1 identical over 7 bases. This chain's CDR3 is CASSLRDSEKLFF. As DNA, the CDR3 is TGCGCCAGCAGCTTACGGGACAGCGAAAAACTGTTTTTT.